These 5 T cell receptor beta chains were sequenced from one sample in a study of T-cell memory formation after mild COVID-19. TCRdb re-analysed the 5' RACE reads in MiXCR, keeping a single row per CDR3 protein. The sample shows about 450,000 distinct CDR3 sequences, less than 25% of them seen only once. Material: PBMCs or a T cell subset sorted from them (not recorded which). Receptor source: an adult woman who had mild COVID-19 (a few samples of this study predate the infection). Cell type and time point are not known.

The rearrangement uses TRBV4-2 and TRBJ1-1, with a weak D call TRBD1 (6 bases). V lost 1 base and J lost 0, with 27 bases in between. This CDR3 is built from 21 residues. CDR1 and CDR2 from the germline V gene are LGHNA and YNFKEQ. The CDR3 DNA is TGTGCCAGCAGCCAAGGGACAGATGTGGTCAGCCTGGTGGGTGTGAACACTGAAGCTTTCTTT. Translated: CASSQGTDVVSLVGVNTEAFF.

CDR3 loop: CSATQESQETQYF. The CDR3 DNA reads as TGCAGTGCTACCCAGGAGTCACAAGAGACCCAGTACTTC. The V gene is TRBV20-1, the J gene TRBJ2-5; D not certain. Deletions cut 4 bases from V and 2 bases from J, with 11 bases between. This CDR3 has 13 residues. CDR1 is DFQATT, CDR2 SNEGSKA, per germline (reference sequence).

The chain's CDR3 is CASSLDPTGRNEKLFF. For the CDR3, the DNA is TGTGCCAGCAGCTTAGATCCGACAGGTCGGAATGAAAAACTGTTTTTT. The V gene is TRBV11-3, the J gene TRBJ1-4; TRBD1 might be the D (6 bases). CDR3 size: 16 residues. The germline CDR1 and CDR2 sequences are SGHNT and YENEEA. Deletions cut 0 bases from V and 5 bases from J, with 13 bases between.

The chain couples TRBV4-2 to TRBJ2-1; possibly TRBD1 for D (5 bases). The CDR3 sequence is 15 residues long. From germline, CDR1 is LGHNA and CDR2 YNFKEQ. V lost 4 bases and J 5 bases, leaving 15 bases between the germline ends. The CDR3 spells CASSLEPSRDNEQFF. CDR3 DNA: TGTGCCAGCAGCCTAGAGCCCTCCAGGGACAATGAGCAGTTCTTC.

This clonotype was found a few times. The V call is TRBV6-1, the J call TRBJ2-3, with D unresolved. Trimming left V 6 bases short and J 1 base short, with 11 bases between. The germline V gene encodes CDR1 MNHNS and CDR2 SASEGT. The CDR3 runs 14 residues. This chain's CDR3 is CASSYKDRTDTQYF. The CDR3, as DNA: TGTGCCAGCAGCTACAAAGATCGCACAGATACGCAGTATTTT.